A single sample gave rise to the 4 T cell receptor beta chains below, sequenced in a study of CD8 T cells in ankylosing spondylitis. Overall study results and limits: A TCR beta motif of 7 to 9 highly homologous variants seemed to mark ankylosing spondylitis blood.

Their target antigens are unknown. TCRdb reanalysed the 5' RACE reads using MiXCR and keeps one entry per CDR3 protein. The sample contains 500,000 to 650,000 distinct CDR3 sequences, roughly 5.3% of which appear only once. Sample: blood, either unsorted or a sorted T cell fraction (not recorded which). The receptor set was obtained from a male donor with ankylosing spondylitis.

This clonotype was detected ten times or more. The chain joins TRBV5-1 to TRBJ1-5; unclear D gene. From germline, CDR1 is SGHRS and CDR2 YFSETQ. The ends were cut back, 4 bases at V and 2 bases at J, with 16 bases in the middle. The CDR3 extends over 16 amino acids. CDR3 coding DNA: TGCGCCAGCAGCCCGAATGCGGCAGGCGGCAATCAGCCCCAGCATTTT. It encodes CASSPNAAGGNQPQHF.

The genes are TRBV7-9 and TRBJ2-7; unclear D gene. Germline values: CDR1 SEHNR, CDR2 FQNEAQ (reference sequence). The CDR3 spans 12 residues. V lost 2 bases, J lost 5 bases, and 7 bases lay in between. DNA of the CDR3: TGTGCCAGCAGCTTAATAGGGAACGAGCAGTACTTC. Protein: CASSLIGNEQYF. Based on the CDR3 plus reference TRBV7-9 and TRBJ2-7, the full variable domain is DTGVSQNPRHKITKRGQNVTFRCDPISEHNRLYWYRQTLGQGPEFLTYFQNEAQLEKSRLLSDRFSAERPKGSFSTLEIQRTEQGDSAMYLCASSLIGNEQYFGPGTRLTVT.

This clonotype was found many times. The rearrangement links TRBV28 to TRBJ1-1; 8 bases map to TRBD1. The V segment lost 8 bases and the J segment 1 base; nucleotides outside the gene matches: 9. The CDR3 is 15 residues long. Germline CDR1 reads MDHEN; CDR2 reads SYDVKM. The CDR3: CASEGGGTGNTEAFF. The CDR3 region has the DNA TGTGCCAGCGAAGGAGGCGGGACAGGGAACACTGAAGCTTTCTTT.

This clonotype was seen repeatedly, ten times or more. This chain joins TRBV7-6 and TRBJ2-3, with unresolved D. Trimming took 6 bases from V and 1 from J, leaving 11 bases between them. Germline values: CDR1 SGHVS, CDR2 FNYEAQ. The CDR3 runs 14 residues. CDR3 residues: CASSYTPGTDTQYF. In nucleotides, the CDR3 is TGTGCCAGCAGTTATACCCCTGGCACAGATACGCAGTATTTT.